The entry below describes one T cell receptor (beta chain). This sample includes further DNA sequences coding for the same CDR3. Deep-level settings were used for running the assay. Researchers divided each subset's genomic DNA evenly across several immunoSEQ plates. The sequenced material, unsorted PBMC DNA, was run on ten immunoSEQ deep assay plates. This table comes from immunoSEQ multiplex PCR, and its TCRdb copy is limited to in-frame clones, with some not included. This table holds about 480,000 clones, about 79% found once. This specimen comes from a study of shared clonotypes between healthy human individuals. CDR1 and CDR2 from the germline V gene are MDHEN and SYDVKM. V was pared by 5 bases and J by 2 bases, with 5 bases of the junction left unmatched. The CDR3 runs 14 residues.

The source is a woman aged 40 to 50 in good health. Some clones in this sample may be carry-over from other donors' samples. The chain couples TRBV28 to TRBJ2-5, with 7 bases lining up with TRBD2. What was sequenced was PBMCs. CDR3 bases: TGTGCCAGCAGTCCAAGGGAGGGGCAAGAGACCCAGTACTTC. This gives the protein CASSPREGQETQYF.